This T cell receptor (beta chain) originates from a study of technical replicates of blood from a handful of donors. Germline-derived CDR1 and CDR2 are SGHDT and YYEEEE. The CDR3 contains 15 residues. The J segment lost 6 bases and the V segment lost 0 bases, leaving 4 bases of the junction unmatched. Using immunoSEQ multiplex PCR, the repertoire was profiled, and TCRdb retains in-frame clones only, with some absent. The sample gives approximately 89,000 clones, around 96% of which show up once; about 0.25% is in the top ten. This clonotype was obtained from a human donor in good health. Sequencing was carried out using T cells isolated from PBMCs. The chain employs TRBV5-6 and TRBJ2-3; 10 nucleotides match TRBD2. The CDR3 DNA follows: TGTGCCAGCAGCTTGGCCCAAGCGGGAGGGGATACGCAGTATTTT. Protein product: CASSLAQAGGDTQYF.